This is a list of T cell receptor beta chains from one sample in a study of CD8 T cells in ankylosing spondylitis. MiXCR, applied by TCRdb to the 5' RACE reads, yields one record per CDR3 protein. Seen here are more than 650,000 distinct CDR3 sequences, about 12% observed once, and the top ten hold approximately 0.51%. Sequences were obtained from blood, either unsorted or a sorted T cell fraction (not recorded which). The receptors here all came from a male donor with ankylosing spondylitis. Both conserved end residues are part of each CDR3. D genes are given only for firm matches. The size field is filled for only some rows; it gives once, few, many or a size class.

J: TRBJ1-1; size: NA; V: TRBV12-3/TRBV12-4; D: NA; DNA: TGTGCCAGCAGTTTGGGCAGAATATTTGAAGCTTTCTTT; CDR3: CASSLGRIFEAFF
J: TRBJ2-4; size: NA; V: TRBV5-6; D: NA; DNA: TGTGCCAGCAGCTTGTGGGGGGACATTCAGTACTTC; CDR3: CASSLWGDIQYF
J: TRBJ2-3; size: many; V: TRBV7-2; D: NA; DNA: TGTGCCAGCACCGCTCAAGGCTGGGATACGCAGTATTTT; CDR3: CASTAQGWDTQYF
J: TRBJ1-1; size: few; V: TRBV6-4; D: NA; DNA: TGTGCCAGCAGCCGCCTTAAAGGGGGAGCTTTCTTT; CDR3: CASSRLKGGAFF
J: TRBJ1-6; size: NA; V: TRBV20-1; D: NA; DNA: TGCAGTGCTAGAGATCCAATGGGACTTAATTCACCCCTCCACTTT; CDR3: CSARDPMGLNSPLHF
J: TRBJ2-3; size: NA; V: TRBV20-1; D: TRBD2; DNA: TGCAGTGCTAACGCCAGATTTTCGGGGGGGGCCGGAGCTTGGGATACGCAGTATTTT; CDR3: CSANARFSGGAGAWDTQYF
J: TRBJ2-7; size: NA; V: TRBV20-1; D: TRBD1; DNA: TGCAGTGCCCTAGGGGAGACAGGGTGGAACGAGCAGTACTTC; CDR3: CSALGETGWNEQYF
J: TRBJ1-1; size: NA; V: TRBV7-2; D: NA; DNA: TGTGCCAGCAGCTTAGGTGGGGTATTGAACACTGAAGCTTTCTTT; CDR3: CASSLGGVLNTEAFF
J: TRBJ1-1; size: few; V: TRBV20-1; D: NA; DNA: TGCAGTGCTACGGAGTGGTCGGAGAGGCCTGAAGCTTTCTTT; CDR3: CSATEWSERPEAFF
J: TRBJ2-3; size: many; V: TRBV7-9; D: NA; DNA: TGTGCCAGCAGCGGCCGCGCGGGGCCAGATACGCAGTATTTT; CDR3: CASSGRAGPDTQYF
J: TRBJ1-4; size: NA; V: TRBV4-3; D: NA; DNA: TGCGCCAGCAGCCAAGAGTCAGGGCGAAATGAAAAACTGTTTTTT; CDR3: CASSQESGRNEKLFF
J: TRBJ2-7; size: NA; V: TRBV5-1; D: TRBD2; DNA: TGCGCCAGCAGCTTGGTCGCGGGAGCGGGCGAGCAGTACTTC; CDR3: CASSLVAGAGEQYF
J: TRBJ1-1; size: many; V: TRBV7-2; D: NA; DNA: TGTGCCAGCAGCCTAGGGTCGACTGAAGCTTTCTTT; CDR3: CASSLGSTEAFF
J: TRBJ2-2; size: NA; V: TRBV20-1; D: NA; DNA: TGCAGTGCTCCCAGCGGAGGAGCGAACACCGGGGAGCTGTTTTTT; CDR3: CSAPSGGANTGELFF
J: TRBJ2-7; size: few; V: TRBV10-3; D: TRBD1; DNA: TGTGCCACTGGGACAGGGTACGAAGAGCAGTACTTC; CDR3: CATGTGYEEQYF
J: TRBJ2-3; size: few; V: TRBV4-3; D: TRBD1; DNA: TGCGCCAGCAGCCAAGGGTGGACAGGGAGCACAGATACGCAGTATTTT; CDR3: CASSQGWTGSTDTQYF
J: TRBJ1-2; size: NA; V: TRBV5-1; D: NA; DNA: TGCGCCAGCAGCCAGGGACTCTCAACGAGGGGCTACACCTTC; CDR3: CASSQGLSTRGYTF
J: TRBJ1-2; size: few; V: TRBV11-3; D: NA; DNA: TGTGCCAGCAGCCCCGTTCCAGGGCTCCTAGCTAACTATGGCTACACCTTC; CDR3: CASSPVPGLLANYGYTF
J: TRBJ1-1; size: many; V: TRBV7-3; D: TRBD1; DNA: TGTGCCAGCAGCCCAGGACAGGGGGCAGAGGCTTTCTTT; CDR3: CASSPGQGAEAFF
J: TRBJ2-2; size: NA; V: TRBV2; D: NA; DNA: TGTGCCAGCAGCGCTAAAGGGAACACCGGGGAGCTGTTTTTT; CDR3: CASSAKGNTGELFF
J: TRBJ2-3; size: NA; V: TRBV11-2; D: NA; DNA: TGTGCCAGCAGCTTAAAGGTCGTGGCAGATACGCAGTATTTT; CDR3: CASSLKVVADTQYF
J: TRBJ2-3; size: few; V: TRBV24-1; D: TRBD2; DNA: TGTGCCACCAGTGTCGGGGGGAGCACAGATACGCAGTATTTT; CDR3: CATSVGGSTDTQYF
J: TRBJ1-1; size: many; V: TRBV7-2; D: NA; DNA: TGTGCCAGCAGCTTAATGCACGCGAACACTGAAGCTTTCTTT; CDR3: CASSLMHANTEAFF
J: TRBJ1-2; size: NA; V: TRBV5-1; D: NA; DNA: TGCGCCAGCAGCTTGGGTCAGGGATCTGTTTATGGCTACACCTTC; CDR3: CASSLGQGSVYGYTF
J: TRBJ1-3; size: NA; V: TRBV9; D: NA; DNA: TGTGCCAGCAGCGATGGGGGGACAATTGGAAACACCATATATTTT; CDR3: CASSDGGTIGNTIYF
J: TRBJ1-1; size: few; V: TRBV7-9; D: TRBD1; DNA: TGTGCCAGCAGCTCGGCAGGGGGAGAAGCTTTCTTT; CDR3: CASSSAGGEAFF
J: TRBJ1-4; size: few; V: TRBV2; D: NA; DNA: TGTGCCAGCAGTGGAGGGGACGGAAATGAAAAACTGTTTTTT; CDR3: CASSGGDGNEKLFF
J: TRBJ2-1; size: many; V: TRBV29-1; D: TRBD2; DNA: TGCAGCGTTGAGTTTTTTACTAGCGGGACCTACAATGAGCAGTTCTTC; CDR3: CSVEFFTSGTYNEQFF
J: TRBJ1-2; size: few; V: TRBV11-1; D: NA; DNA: TGTGCCAGCAGCTTAGCGCAAGGACAGAAGAGTTCTGAAGCTAACTATGGCTACACCTTC; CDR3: CASSLAQGQKSSEANYGYTF
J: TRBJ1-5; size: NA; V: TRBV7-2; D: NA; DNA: TGTGCCAGCAGCGTCAACGGGGGTAGGAGCAATCAGCCCCAGCATTTT; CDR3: CASSVNGGRSNQPQHF
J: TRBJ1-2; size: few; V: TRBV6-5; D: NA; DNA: TGTGCCAGCAGTTTCGACGGTTATGGCTACACCTTC; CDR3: CASSFDGYGYTF
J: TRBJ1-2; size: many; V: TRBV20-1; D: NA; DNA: TGCAGTGCTAGATCTAGGTCCCTTGATGGCTACACCTTC; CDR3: CSARSRSLDGYTF
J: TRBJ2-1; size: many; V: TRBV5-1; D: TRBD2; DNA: TGCGCCAGCAGCATACTAGCGGGGGGATACAATGAGCAGTTCTTC; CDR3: CASSILAGGYNEQFF
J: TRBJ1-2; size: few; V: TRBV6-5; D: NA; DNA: TGTGCCAGCAGTTACGGGGTTTATAGCTATGGCTACACCTTC; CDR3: CASSYGVYSYGYTF
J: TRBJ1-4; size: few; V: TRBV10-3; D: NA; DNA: TGTGCCATCAGGGGGGGGGCTGGTGAAAAACTGTTTTTT; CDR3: CAIRGGAGEKLFF
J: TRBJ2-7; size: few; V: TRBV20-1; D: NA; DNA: TGCAGTGCTCCCCGGGGACCGACCTCTAACGAGCAGTACTTC; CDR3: CSAPRGPTSNEQYF
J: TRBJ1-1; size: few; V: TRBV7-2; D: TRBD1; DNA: TGCGCCAGCAGCCGACAGGGCGTAGACACTGAAGCTTTCTTT; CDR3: CASSRQGVDTEAFF
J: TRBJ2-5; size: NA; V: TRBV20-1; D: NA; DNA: TGCAGTGCTAGAGAAGTTTACCGCCAAGAGACCCAGTACTTC; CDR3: CSAREVYRQETQYF
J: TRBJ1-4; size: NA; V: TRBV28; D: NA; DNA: TGTGCCAGCAGGGCCGTGGGGGTCGGTGAAAAACTGTTTTTT; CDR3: CASRAVGVGEKLFF
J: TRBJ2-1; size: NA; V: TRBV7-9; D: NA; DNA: TGTGCCAGCAGTTTCCGGAGACTGGCTAGGGATGAGCAGTTCTTC; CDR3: CASSFRRLARDEQFF
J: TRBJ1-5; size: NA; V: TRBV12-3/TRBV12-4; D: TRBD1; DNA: TGTGCCAGCAGCGAAATACAGGGGGGAAATCAGCCCCAGCATTTT; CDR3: CASSEIQGGNQPQHF
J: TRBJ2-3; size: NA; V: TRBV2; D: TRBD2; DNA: TGTGCCAGCAGTACTATCGGACTAGCGGGGGGGCTATCAGATACGCAGTATTTT; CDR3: CASSTIGLAGGLSDTQYF
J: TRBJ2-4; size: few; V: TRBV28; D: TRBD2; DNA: TGTGCCAGCAGTAAGAGGGCTTTATCGCTAGCGGGAAAAAAAAACATTCAGTACTTC; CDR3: CASSKRALSLAGKKNIQYF
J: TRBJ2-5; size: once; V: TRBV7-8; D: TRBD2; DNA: TGTGCCAGCAGCTCCTCTCTACTAGCGGGAGGGCCAGAGACCCAGTACTTC; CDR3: CASSSSLLAGGPETQYF
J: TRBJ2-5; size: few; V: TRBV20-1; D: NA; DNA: TGCAGTGCCACCCATACGGGGGAAAAGACCCAGTACTTC; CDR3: CSATHTGEKTQYF
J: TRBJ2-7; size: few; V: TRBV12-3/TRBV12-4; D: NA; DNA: TGTGCCAGCAGTTTAGTCCACCCCGGCGAGCAGTACTTC; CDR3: CASSLVHPGEQYF
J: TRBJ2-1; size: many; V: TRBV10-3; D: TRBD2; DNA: TGTGCCATCAGTGAGTCCCATTTAGCGGGGAACAATGAGCAGTTCTTC; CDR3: CAISESHLAGNNEQFF
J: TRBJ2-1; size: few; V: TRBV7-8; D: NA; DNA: TGTGCCAGCAGCTTGCCTACCTCCCGGAATGAGCAGTTCTTC; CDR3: CASSLPTSRNEQFF
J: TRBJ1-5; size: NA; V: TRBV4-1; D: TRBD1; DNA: TGCGCCAGCAGCCAAGAGACGGACAGGGTTCGTCATTTT; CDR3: CASSQETDRVRHF
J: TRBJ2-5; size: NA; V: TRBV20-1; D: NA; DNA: TGCAGTGCTCCCCACTGGGCGGGCATTTTCCAAGAGACCCAGTACTTC; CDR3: CSAPHWAGIFQETQYF
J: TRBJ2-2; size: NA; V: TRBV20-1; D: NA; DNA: TGCAGTGCCCCAATTACTAGCACCGGGGAGCTGTTTTTT; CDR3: CSAPITSTGELFF
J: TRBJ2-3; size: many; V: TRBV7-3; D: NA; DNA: TGTGCCAGCAGCTTAGGGCCCCAGGATACGCAGTATTTT; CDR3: CASSLGPQDTQYF
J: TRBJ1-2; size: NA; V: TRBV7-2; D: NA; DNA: TGTGCCAGCAGCTTAAGGGTCGCAGGGCAACCAATCTATGGCTACACCTTC; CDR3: CASSLRVAGQPIYGYTF
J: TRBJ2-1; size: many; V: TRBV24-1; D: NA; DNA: TGTGCCACCAGGGCTAGCTCCTACAATGAGCAGTTCTTC; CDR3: CATRASSYNEQFF
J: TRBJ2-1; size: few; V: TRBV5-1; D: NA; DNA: TGCGCCAGCAGCTTGGCCCATTCGGACAATGAGCAGTTCTTC; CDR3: CASSLAHSDNEQFF
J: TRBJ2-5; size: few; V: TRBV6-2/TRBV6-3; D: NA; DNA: TGTGCCAGCAGTTATATAACGGGGGCCCAAGAGACCCAGTACTTC; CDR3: CASSYITGAQETQYF
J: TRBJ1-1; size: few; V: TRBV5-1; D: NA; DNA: TGCGCCAGCAGCTTTCAGACAGCGAGGAACACTGAAGCTTTCTTT; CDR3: CASSFQTARNTEAFF
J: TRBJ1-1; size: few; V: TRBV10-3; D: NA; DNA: TGTGCCATCTCCGCGGGCGCCCTATCGACTGAAGCTTTCTTT; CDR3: CAISAGALSTEAFF
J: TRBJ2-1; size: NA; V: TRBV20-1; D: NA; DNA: TGCAGTGCTAGAGATGGAGGTAGAGAGCAGTTCTTC; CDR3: CSARDGGREQFF
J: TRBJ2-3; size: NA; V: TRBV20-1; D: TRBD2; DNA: TGCAGTACTTTTTCCCCCCTACTAGCGGCCACAGATACGCAGTATTTT; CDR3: CSTFSPLLAATDTQYF